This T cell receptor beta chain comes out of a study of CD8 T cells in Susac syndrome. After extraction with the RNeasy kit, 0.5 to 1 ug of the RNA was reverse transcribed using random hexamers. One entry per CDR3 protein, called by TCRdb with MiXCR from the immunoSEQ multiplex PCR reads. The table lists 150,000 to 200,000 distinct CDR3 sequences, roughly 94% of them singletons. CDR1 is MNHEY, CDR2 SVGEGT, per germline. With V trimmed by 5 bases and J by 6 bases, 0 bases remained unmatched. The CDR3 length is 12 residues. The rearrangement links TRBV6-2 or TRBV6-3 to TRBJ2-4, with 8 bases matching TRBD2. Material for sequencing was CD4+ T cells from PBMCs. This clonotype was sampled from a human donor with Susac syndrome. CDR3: CASSREGNIQYF. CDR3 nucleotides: TGTGCCAGCAGTCGGGAGGGAAACATTCAGTACTTC.